Shown below are 26 T cell receptor beta chains from a single sample sequenced in a study of CD8+ T cells in alopecia areata. After isolation, RNA underwent reverse transcription to generate cDNA as the sequencing template. TCRdb keeps only in-frame clones here, not all; method: immunoSEQ multiplex PCR. The data contain 150,000 to 200,000 clones, roughly 66% of them seen just once; the ten biggest clones take up more than 9.5%. This sample comprised CD8+ T cells sorted from blood, obtained at week 0. Source of these receptors: a human donor with alopecia areata.

J is TRBJ2-1 and V is TRBV4-1, with D perhaps being TRBD1 or TRBD2 (6 bases each). V dropped 4 bases and J dropped 7 bases, with 20 bases sitting between them. The length of the CDR3 is 16 residues. CDR1 is MGHRA and CDR2 is YSYEKL in the germline V gene. The CDR3 reads CASSPATPGAENEQFF. In nucleotides, the CDR3 is TGCGCCAGCAGCCCCGCGACGCCGGGGGCCGAGAATGAGCAGTTCTTC.

The rearrangement joins TRBV27 to TRBJ1-5; no firm D call. Trimming stripped 2 bases from V and 6 bases from J, with 8 bases between. The CDR3 runs 13 residues. CDR1 and CDR2 (germline): MNHEY, SMNVEV (reference sequence). CDR3 sequence reads: CASSLQSRQPQHF. The CDR3 DNA sequence: TGTGCCAGCAGTTTACAGTCCCGTCAGCCCCAGCATTTT.

V and J are TRBV2 and TRBJ2-4; D is unclear. This CDR3 comprises 12 residues. CDR1 SNHLY and CDR2 FYNNEI come from the germline V gene. Trimming pared 11 bases from V and 1 base from J, leaving 9 bases between. The CDR3 loop reads CAVVGAKNIQYF. For the CDR3, the DNA is TGTGCCGTGGTGGGGGCCAAAAACATTCAGTACTTC. The whole variable domain, filled in from reference TRBV2 and TRBJ2-4, reads EPEVTQTPSHQVTQMGQEVILRCVPISNHLYFYWYRQILGQKVEFLVSFYNNEISEKSEIFDDQFSVERPDGSNFTLKIRSTKLEDSAMYFCAVVGAKNIQYFGAGTRLSVL.

V usage is TRBV19 and J usage is TRBJ1-5, with D unresolved. The germline gives CDR1 LNHDA, CDR2 SQIVND (reference sequence). Trimming removed 4 bases from V and 2 bases from J, with 12 bases in between. The CDR3 runs 15 residues. The CDR3 bases are TGTGCCAGTAGTAGGGTAGATTTGGGCAATCAGCCCCAGCATTTT. Its protein product is CASSRVDLGNQPQHF.

The chain has TRBV13 and TRBJ2-5; 7 positions agree with TRBD2. CDR1 is PRHDT and CDR2 is FYEKMQ in the germline V gene (reference sequence). With V trimmed by 0 bases and J by 4 bases, 8 bases remained unmatched. The CDR3 is 16 residues long. The CDR3 spells CASSLGSGGGRETQYF. The CDR3 DNA reads TGTGCCAGCAGCTTAGGCTCGGGCGGGGGTCGAGAGACCCAGTACTTC.

The V gene is TRBV30, the J gene TRBJ1-2; D is uncertain. V was clipped by 0 bases and J by 1 base, with 9 bases between them. This CDR3 contains 14 residues. Germline CDR1 reads GTSNPN; CDR2 reads SVGIG (reference sequence). As DNA, the CDR3 is TGTGCCTGGAGTGTACGGAACCTTAACTATGGCTACACCTTC. It codes for CAWSVRNLNYGYTF.

The CDR3 bases are TGTGCCAGCAGTGAAGGGTGGGGGGACGGCTATGGCTACACCTTC. As protein: CASSEGWGDGYGYTF. This rearrangement joins TRBV25-1 to TRBJ1-2, with a weak D call TRBD1 (5 bases). CDR3 size: 15 residues. Germline lookup yields CDR1 MGHDK and CDR2 SYGVNS. V lost 2 bases and J lost 4, with 14 bases in between.

The chain couples TRBV7-2 to TRBJ1-6; 8 bases agree with TRBD1. Germline lookup yields CDR1 SGHTA and CDR2 FQGNSA. The ends lost 8 bases at V and 10 bases at J; junction bases unmatched: 10. The CDR3 sequence is 14 residues long. CDR3 bases: TGTGCCAGCCTCATCGTGACAGGGGACTCACCCCTCCACTTT. Protein product: CASLIVTGDSPLHF.

The chain links TRBV5-1 to TRBJ2-5, with unresolved D. The germline gives CDR1 SGHRS, CDR2 YFSETQ. The CDR3 is 12 amino acids. The germline V and J ends were trimmed by 3 bases and 0 bases, with 3 bases remaining between them. CDR3 amino acids: CASSYYQETQYF. The DNA of the CDR3 is TGCGCCAGCAGCTACTACCAAGAGACCCAGTACTTC.

This clone was seen a few times. This chain uses TRBV9 with TRBJ1-2; D possibly corresponds to TRBD1 (5 bases). CDR3 size: 11 residues. In germline, CDR1 is SGDLS, CDR2 YYNGEE. V lost 6 bases to trimming and J lost 2 bases, with 5 bases between them. CDR3 nucleotide sequence: TGTGCCAGCAAGGGGAACTATGGCTACACCTTC. Protein product: CASKGNYGYTF.

The chain links TRBV27 to TRBJ1-1; TRBD1 might be the D (5 bases). Trimming shortened V by 6 bases and J by 7 bases, and 15 bases separated the two germline ends. Germline loops: CDR1 MNHEY, CDR2 SMNVEV (reference sequence). CDR3 length equals 13 residues. CDR3 loop: CASSLGGTVEAFF. CDR3 nucleotides: TGTGCCAGCAGCTTAGGCGGGACGGTTGAAGCTTTCTTT.

This chain connects TRBV7-9 to TRBJ2-5; TRBD1 is a possible D gene (5 bases). The V end lost 5 bases, the J end lost 1 base, and 11 bases lay between the germline ends. CDR3 size: 14 residues. Germline-derived CDR1 and CDR2 are SEHNR and FQNEAQ (reference sequence). CDR3 amino acids: CASSPDSSQETQYF. The CDR3 nucleotides read TGTGCCAGCAGCCCCGACAGCAGCCAAGAGACCCAGTACTTC. Based on the CDR3 plus reference TRBV7-9 and TRBJ2-5, the full variable domain is DTGVSQNPRHKITKRGQNVTFRCDPISEHNRLYWYRQTLGQGPEFLTYFQNEAQLEKSRLLSDRFSAERPKGSFSTLEIQRTEQGDSAMYLCASSPDSSQETQYFGPGTRLLVL.

This chain joins TRBV27 and TRBJ2-7; 10 bases are a match to TRBD1. The CDR3 contains 14 residues. Germline CDR1 is MNHEY and CDR2 is SMNVEV (reference sequence). Losses at the gene ends were 6 bases for V and 5 bases for J; bases not matched to a gene: 7. CDR3 bases: TGTGCCAGCAGAGACCCGGGACAGGGGCACGAGCAGTACTTC. It encodes CASRDPGQGHEQYF.

The chain employs TRBV13 and TRBJ1-2; D is perhaps TRBD1 (5 bases). V lost 7 bases and J lost 7, with 13 bases in between. CDR1 is PRHDT and CDR2 is FYEKMQ in the germline V gene (reference sequence). The CDR3 totals 12 residues. This CDR3 reads CASIQWGSGYTF. The CDR3 DNA is TGTGCCAGCATCCAGTGGGGGTCTGGCTACACCTTC.

The chain uses TRBV7-2 and TRBJ1-5, with a tentative D call TRBD1 (5 bases). The CDR3 runs to 15 residues. CDR1 is SGHTA, CDR2 FQGNSA, per germline. The ends were cut back, 5 bases at V and 1 base at J, with 12 bases in the middle. CDR3 sequence (DNA): TGTGCCAGCAGCCAGGACATTCTGAGCAATCAGCCCCAGCATTTT. The encoded protein is CASSQDILSNQPQHF.

The chain couples TRBV14 to TRBJ2-7, with 11 bases lining up with TRBD1. The trim removed 6 bases at V and 3 bases at J, leaving 4 bases unmatched. Germline V gene lookup returns CDR1 SGHDN and CDR2 FVKESK. This CDR3 region has 14 residues. The CDR3 loop is CASSPGTGGYEQYF. CDR3 coding DNA: TGTGCCAGCAGTCCCGGGACAGGGGGCTACGAGCAGTACTTC. The full variable domain, in which reference TRBV14 and TRBJ2-7 provide the parts outside the CDR3, is EAGVTQFPSHSVIEKGQTVTLRCDPISGHDNLYWYRRVMGKEIKFLLHFVKESKQDESGMPNNRFLAERTGGTYSTLKVQPAELEDSGVYFCASSPGTGGYEQYFGPGTRLTVT.

V usage is TRBV2 and J usage is TRBJ1-5; D possibly corresponds to TRBD1 (6 bases). The CDR3 covers 15 residues. With 4 bases removed from V and 4 bases from J, the gap between germline ends came to 14 bases. Germline values: CDR1 SNHLY, CDR2 FYNNEI. The CDR3 sequence: CASSGGRGRNQPQHF. Written as DNA, the CDR3 is TGTGCCAGCAGTGGTGGCAGGGGAAGGAATCAGCCCCAGCATTTT.

This sequence joins TRBV29-1 and TRBJ2-3; D gene uncertain. Trimming shortened V by 1 base and J by 0 bases, and 17 bases separated the two germline ends. Germline V gene sequence: CDR1 SQVTM, CDR2 ANQGSEA. The CDR3 loop spans 17 amino acids. CDR3: CSVEASRGIASTDTQYF. CDR3 nucleotide sequence: TGCAGCGTTGAAGCCAGCAGAGGCATCGCTAGCACAGATACGCAGTATTTT.

To note about this clone: One end of the junction fails to match germline, which may point to a read error. The chain joins TRBV9 to TRBJ1-2, with TRBD1 as a possible D gene (6 bases). Per germline, CDR1 SGDLS and CDR2 YYNGEE. CDR3 length: 13 residues. This CDR3 is CASSAIQGPGRAF. The CDR3 DNA is TGTGCCAGCAGCGCAATACAGGGTCCCGGGCGAGCCTTC.

This clone turned up a few times. V usage is TRBV14 and J usage is TRBJ2-1; D not certain. Germline V CDR1 and CDR2: SGHDN, FVKESK. Deletions cut 1 base from V and 10 bases from J, with 8 bases between. The CDR3 has 12 amino acids. CDR3 sequence: CASSQVRVEQFF. The CDR3 coding sequence is TGTGCCAGCAGCCAAGTCCGTGTAGAGCAGTTCTTC.

As regards this clone: The same CDR3 arises from other DNA sequences in this sample as well. The chain is built from TRBV30 and TRBJ2-7; D gene ambiguous. V lost 0 bases and J lost 0, with 6 bases in between. The CDR3 is made up of 13 amino acids. The germline V gene encodes CDR1 GTSNPN and CDR2 SVGIG (reference sequence). CDR3 residues: CAWSVGSSYEQYF. CDR3 coding DNA: TGTGCCTGGAGTGTGGGCAGCTCCTACGAGCAGTACTTC.

This clone was detected a few times. CDR3 protein: CATSRRTQGLKDEQYF. CDR3 sequence (DNA): TGTGCCACCAGCAGACGGACTCAGGGGCTTAAGGACGAGCAGTACTTC. V usage is TRBV15 and J usage is TRBJ2-7; D may be TRBD1 (6 bases). Between the trimmed V and J ends, which lost 2 bases and 5 bases, there was a span of 19 bases. There are 16 residues in the CDR3. Per germline, CDR1 LNHNV and CDR2 YYDKDF (reference sequence).

J is TRBJ2-2 and V is TRBV29-1; D may be TRBD2 (5 bases). This CDR3 is built from 13 residues. Per the germline V gene, CDR1 is SQVTM and CDR2 is ANQGSEA. V was clipped by 6 bases and J by 4 bases, with 12 bases between them. The CDR3 loop reads CSVDKGVTGELFF. The CDR3 DNA reads TGCAGCGTCGACAAGGGAGTCACCGGGGAGCTGTTTTTT.

This clone was seen only once. V usage is TRBV7-6 and J usage is TRBJ1-2; TRBD1 agrees at 8 bases. The J segment lost 7 bases and the V segment lost 5 bases, leaving 9 bases of the junction unmatched. The CDR3 spans 14 residues. The germline V gene encodes CDR1 SGHVS and CDR2 FNYEAQ. The CDR3 is CASSERTGSGGYTF. The CDR3 bases are TGTGCCAGCAGCGAGCGGACAGGGTCCGGTGGCTACACCTTC.

This clone was detected only a few times. The rearrangement joins TRBV30 to TRBJ2-1; possible D gene TRBD1, 5 bases. With 1 base removed from V and 4 bases from J, the gap between germline ends came to 11 bases. The CDR3 is made up of 14 amino acids. Germline V gives CDR1 GTSNPN, CDR2 SVGIG (reference sequence). The DNA for the CDR3 is TGTGCCTGGAGTGAAGGGGATGGTTACAATGAGCAGTTCTTC. Translated: CAWSEGDGYNEQFF.

This chain uses TRBV27 with TRBJ2-3; D is unresolved. Germline V CDR1 and CDR2: MNHEY, SMNVEV (reference sequence). The CDR3 is 15 amino acids. Deletions cut 2 bases from V and 1 base from J, with 10 bases between. CDR3 coding DNA: TGTGCCAGCAGTTTAGGGGTATTGGGCACAGATACGCAGTATTTT. This sequence encodes CASSLGVLGTDTQYF.